Listed here is a single T cell receptor beta chain. Its target is not known. The sample belongs to a study of CXCR3-negative and CXCR3-positive naive CD8 T cells. Overall study findings and caveats: CXCR3-positive naive cells carried more hydrophobic TRB CDR3s than CXCR3-negative ones.

Libraries were UMI-labeled 5' RACE TRB cDNA. TCRdb reprocessed the 5' RACE reads; each CDR3 protein has one entry and no DNA is given. This repertoire comprises roughly 99,000 distinct CDR3 sequences; its ten largest clones make up 0.95% to 1.4%. The CDR3 runs 13 residues. Germline-derived CDR1 and CDR2 are LGHNA and YSLEER. This receptor was identified in a human donor in good health. Some clones in this sample may be carry-over from other donors' samples. The rearrangement uses TRBV4-3 and TRBJ2-1. Sequencing input: naive CXCR3+ CD8+ T cells from blood. Subset noted: CD45RO-CCR7+CD27+CD95- naive CD8+ T cells expressing CXCR3 (TNR3+). CDR3 loop: CASSQDYSNEQFF.